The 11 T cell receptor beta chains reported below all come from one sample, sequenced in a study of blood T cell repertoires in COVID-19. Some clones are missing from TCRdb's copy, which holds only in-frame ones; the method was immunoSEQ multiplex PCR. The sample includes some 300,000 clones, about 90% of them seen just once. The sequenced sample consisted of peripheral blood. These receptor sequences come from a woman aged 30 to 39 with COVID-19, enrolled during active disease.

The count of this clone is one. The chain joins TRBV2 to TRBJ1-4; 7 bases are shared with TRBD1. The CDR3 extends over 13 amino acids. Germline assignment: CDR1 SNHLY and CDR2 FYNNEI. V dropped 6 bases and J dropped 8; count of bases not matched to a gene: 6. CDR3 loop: CASRTGRGEKLFF. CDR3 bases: TGTGCCAGCAGGACAGGGCGGGGCGAAAAACTGTTTTTT. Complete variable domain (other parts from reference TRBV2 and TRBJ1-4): EPEVTQTPSHQVTQMGQEVILRCVPISNHLYFYWYRQILGQKVEFLVSFYNNEISEKSEIFDDQFSVERPDGSNFTLKIRSTKLEDSAMYFCASRTGRGEKLFFGSGTQLSVL.

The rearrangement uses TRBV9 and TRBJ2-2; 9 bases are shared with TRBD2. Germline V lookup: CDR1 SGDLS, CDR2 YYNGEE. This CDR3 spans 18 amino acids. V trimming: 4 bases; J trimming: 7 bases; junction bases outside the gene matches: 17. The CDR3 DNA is TGTGCCAGCAGCCCCAAGGCGGGGGGGTATGGGAACGTCGGGGAGCTGTTTTTT. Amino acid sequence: CASSPKAGGYGNVGELFF.

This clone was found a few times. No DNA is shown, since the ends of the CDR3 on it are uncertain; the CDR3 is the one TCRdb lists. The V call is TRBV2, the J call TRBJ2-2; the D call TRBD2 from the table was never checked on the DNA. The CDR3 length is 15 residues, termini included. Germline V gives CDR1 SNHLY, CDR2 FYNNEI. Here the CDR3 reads CASSVDELRAGELFF.

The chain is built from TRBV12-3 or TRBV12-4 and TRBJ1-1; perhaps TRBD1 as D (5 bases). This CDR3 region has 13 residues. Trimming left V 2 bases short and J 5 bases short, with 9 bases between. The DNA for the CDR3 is TGTGCCAGCAGTTTACAAAGGGGAACTGAAGCTTTCTTT. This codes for CASSLQRGTEAFF.

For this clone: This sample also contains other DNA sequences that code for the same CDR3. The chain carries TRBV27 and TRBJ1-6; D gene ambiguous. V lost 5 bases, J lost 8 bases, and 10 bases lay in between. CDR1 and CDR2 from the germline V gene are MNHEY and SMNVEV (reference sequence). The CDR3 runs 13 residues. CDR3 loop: CASSLRDYSPLHF. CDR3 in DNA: TGTGCCAGCAGTCTCCGGGATTATTCACCCCTCCACTTT.

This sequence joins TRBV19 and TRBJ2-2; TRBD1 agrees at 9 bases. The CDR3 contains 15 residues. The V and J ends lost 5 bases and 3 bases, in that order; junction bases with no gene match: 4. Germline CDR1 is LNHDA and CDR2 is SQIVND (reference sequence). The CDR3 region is CASSPWTGDTGELFF. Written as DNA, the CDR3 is TGTGCCAGTAGTCCCTGGACAGGGGACACCGGGGAGCTGTTTTTT. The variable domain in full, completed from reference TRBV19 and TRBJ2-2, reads DGGITQSPKYLFRKEGQNVTLSCEQNLNHDAMYWYRQDPGQGLRLIYYSQIVNDFQKGDIAEGYSVSREKKESFPLTVTSAQKNPTAFYLCASSPWTGDTGELFFGEGSRLTVL.

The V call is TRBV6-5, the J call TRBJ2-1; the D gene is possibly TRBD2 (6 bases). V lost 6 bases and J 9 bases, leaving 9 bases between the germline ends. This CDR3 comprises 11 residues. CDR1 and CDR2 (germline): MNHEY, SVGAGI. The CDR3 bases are TGTGCCAGCAGACGGGACTTTGAGCAGTTCTTC. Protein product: CASRRDFEQFF.

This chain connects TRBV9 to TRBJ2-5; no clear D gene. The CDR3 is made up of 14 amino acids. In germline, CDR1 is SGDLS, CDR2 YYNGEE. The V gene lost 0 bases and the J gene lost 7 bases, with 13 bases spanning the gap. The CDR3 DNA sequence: TGTGCCAGCAGCGTAGGTTTTGGCCTAGTGACCCAGTACTTC. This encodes CASSVGFGLVTQYF.

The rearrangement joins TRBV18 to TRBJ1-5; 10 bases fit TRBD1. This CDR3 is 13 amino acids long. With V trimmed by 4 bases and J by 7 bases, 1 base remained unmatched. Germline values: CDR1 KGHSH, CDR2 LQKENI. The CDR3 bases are TGTGCCAGCTCACGGACAGGGGGGCAGCCCCAGCATTTT. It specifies CASSRTGGQPQHF.

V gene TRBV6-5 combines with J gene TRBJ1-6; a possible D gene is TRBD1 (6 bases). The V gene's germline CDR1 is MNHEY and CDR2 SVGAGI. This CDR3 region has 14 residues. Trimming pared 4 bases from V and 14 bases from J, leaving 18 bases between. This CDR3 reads CASSFSGTPVALHF. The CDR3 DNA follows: TGTGCCAGCAGTTTCTCCGGGACACCCGTTGCCCTCCACTTT.

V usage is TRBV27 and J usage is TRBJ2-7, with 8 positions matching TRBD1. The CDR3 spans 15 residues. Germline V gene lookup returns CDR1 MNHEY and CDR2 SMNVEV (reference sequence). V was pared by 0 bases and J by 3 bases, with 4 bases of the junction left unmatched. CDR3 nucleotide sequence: TGTGCCAGCAGTTTATCCGGACAGGGCCTCTACGAGCAGTACTTC. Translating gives CASSLSGQGLYEQYF.